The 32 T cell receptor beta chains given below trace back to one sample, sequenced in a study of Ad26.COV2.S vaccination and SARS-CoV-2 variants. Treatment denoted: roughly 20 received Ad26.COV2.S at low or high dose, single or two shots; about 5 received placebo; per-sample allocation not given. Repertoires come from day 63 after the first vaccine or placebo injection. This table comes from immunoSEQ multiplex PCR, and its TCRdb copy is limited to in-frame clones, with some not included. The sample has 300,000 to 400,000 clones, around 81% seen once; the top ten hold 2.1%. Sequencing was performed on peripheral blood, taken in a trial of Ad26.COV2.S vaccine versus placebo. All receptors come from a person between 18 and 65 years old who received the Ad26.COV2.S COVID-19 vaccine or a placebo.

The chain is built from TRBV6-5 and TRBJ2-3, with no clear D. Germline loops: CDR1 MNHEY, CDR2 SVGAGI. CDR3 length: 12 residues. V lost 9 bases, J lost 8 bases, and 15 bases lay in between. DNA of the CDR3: TGTGCCAGTCAGACGCCTCTCCTTACGCAGTATTTT. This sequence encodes CASQTPLLTQYF.

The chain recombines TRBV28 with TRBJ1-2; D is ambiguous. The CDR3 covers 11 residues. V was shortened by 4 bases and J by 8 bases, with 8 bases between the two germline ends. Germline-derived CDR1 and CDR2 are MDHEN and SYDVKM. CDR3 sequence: CASSWASGYTF. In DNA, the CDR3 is TGTGCCAGCAGTTGGGCGTCCGGCTACACCTTC.

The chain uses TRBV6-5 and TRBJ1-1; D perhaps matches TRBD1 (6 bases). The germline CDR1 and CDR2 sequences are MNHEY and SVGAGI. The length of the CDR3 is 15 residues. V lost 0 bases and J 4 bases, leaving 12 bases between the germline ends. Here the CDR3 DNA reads TGTGCCAGCAGTTACTCGTGGGGACACCCCACTGAAGCTTTCTTT. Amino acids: CASSYSWGHPTEAFF.

Written as DNA, the CDR3 is TGTGCCAGCAGTTTTCAGGCTTTTGGCACTGAAGCTTTCTTT. It codes for CASSFQAFGTEAFF. This chain connects TRBV28 to TRBJ1-1; no firm D call. This CDR3 has 14 residues. Between the trimmed V and J ends, which lost 3 bases and 4 bases, there was a span of 12 bases. Per the germline V gene, CDR1 is MDHEN and CDR2 is SYDVKM. Filled out from reference TRBV28 and TRBJ1-1, the complete variable domain reads DVKVTQSSRYLVKRTGEKVFLECVQDMDHENMFWYRQDPGLGLRLIYFSYDVKMKEKGDIPEGYSVSREKKERFSLILESASTNQTSMYLCASSFQAFGTEAFFGQGTRLTVV.

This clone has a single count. The CDR3 sequence is CASSGRMGGTDTQYF. CDR3 sequence (DNA): TGTGCCAGCAGCGGACGGATGGGAGGCACAGATACGCAGTATTTT. This chain joins TRBV9 and TRBJ2-3, with a possible D match to TRBD2 (5 bases). This CDR3 is 15 amino acids long. The V and J ends lost 3 bases and 1 base respectively, with 12 bases between them. Germline assignment: CDR1 SGDLS and CDR2 YYNGEE.

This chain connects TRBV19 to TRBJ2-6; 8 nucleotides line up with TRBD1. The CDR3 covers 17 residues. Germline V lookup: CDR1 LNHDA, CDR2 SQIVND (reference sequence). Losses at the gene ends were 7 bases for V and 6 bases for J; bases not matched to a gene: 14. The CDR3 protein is CASKRTGLPIVANVLTF. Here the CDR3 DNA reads TGTGCCAGTAAGCGGACAGGGCTACCCATTGTGGCCAACGTCCTGACTTTC. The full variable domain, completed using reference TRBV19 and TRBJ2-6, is DGGITQSPKYLFRKEGQNVTLSCEQNLNHDAMYWYRQDPGQGLRLIYYSQIVNDFQKGDIAEGYSVSREKKESFPLTVTSAQKNPTAFYLCASKRTGLPIVANVLTFGAGSRLTVL.

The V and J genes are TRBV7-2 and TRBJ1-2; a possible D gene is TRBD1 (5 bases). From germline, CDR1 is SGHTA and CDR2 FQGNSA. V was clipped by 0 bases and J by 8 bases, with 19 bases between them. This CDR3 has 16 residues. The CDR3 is CASSLAGTRGSGGYTF. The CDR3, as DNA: TGTGCCAGCAGCTTAGCCGGGACGCGGGGTTCTGGGGGCTACACCTTC. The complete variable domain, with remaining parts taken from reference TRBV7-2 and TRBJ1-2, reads GAGVSQSPSNKVTEKGKDVELRCDPISGHTALYWYRQSLGQGLEFLIYFQGNSAPDKSGLPSDRFSAERTGGSVSTLTIQRTQQEDSAVYLCASSLAGTRGSGGYTFGSGTRLTVV.

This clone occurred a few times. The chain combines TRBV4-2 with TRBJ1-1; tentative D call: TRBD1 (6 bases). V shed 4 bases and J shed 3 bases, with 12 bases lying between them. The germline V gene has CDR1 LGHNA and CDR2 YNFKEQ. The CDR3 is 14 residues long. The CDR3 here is CASSRGTGYTEAFF. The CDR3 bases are TGTGCCAGCAGCCGGGGAACAGGGTACACTGAAGCTTTCTTT.

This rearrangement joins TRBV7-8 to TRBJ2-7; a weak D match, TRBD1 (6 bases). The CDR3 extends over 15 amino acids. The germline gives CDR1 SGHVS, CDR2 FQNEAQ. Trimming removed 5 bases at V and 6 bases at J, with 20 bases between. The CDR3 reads CASSPRVRDTTEQYF. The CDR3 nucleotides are TGTGCCAGCAGCCCCCGAGTCCGGGACACTACCGAGCAGTACTTC.

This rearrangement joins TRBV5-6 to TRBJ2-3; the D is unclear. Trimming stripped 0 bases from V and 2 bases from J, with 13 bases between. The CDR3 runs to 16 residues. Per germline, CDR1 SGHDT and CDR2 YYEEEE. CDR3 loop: CASSLAGRYYTDTQYF. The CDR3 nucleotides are TGTGCCAGCAGCTTGGCCGGCAGATACTACACAGATACGCAGTATTTT.

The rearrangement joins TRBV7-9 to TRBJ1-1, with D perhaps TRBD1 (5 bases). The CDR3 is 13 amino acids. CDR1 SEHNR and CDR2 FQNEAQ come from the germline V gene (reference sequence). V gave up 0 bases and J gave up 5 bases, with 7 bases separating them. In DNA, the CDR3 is TGTGCCAGCAGCTTAGCCCAGGGAACTGAAGCTTTCTTT. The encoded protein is CASSLAQGTEAFF.

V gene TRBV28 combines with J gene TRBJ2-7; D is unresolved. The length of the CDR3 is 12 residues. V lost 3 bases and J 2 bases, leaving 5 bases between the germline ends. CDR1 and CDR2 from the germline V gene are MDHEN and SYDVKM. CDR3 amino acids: CASSLNAYEQYF. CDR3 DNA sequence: TGTGCCAGCAGTTTGAATGCCTACGAGCAGTACTTC.

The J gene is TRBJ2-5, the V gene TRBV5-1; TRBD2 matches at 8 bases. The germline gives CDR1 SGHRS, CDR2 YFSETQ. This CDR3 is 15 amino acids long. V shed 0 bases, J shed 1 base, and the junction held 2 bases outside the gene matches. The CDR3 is CASSLELAGQETQYF. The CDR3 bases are TGCGCCAGCAGCTTGGAGCTAGCGGGCCAAGAGACCCAGTACTTC.

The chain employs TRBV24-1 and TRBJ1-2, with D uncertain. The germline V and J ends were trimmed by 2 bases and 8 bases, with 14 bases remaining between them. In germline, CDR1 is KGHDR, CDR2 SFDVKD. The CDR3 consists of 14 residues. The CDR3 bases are TGTGCCACCAGTGATTCTGGCGAGGTTAGGGGCTACACCTTC. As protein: CATSDSGEVRGYTF.

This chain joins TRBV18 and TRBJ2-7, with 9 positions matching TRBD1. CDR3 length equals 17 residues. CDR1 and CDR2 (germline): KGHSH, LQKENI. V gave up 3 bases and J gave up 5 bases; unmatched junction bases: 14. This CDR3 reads CASSPAPGTGQLDEQYF. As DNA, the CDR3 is TGTGCCAGCTCACCGGCCCCAGGGACAGGGCAATTGGACGAGCAGTACTTC.

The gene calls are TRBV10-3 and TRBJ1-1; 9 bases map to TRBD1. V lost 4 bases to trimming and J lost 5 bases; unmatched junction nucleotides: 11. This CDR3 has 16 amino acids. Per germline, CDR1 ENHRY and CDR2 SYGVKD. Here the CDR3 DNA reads TGTGCCATCAGTGTGGAAAACAGGGGGCTGGGTACTGAAGCTTTCTTT. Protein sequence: CAISVENRGLGTEAFF.

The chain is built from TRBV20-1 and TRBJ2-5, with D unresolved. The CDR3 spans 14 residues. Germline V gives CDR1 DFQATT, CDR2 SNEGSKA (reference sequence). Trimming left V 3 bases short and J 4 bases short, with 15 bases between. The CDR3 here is CSASIGEAPETQYF. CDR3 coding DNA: TGCAGTGCTAGTATCGGAGAGGCGCCAGAGACCCAGTACTTC.

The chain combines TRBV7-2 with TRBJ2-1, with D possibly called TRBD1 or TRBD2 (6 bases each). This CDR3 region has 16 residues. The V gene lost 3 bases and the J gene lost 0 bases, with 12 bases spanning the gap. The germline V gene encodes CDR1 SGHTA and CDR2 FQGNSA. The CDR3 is CASSLGGHYSYNEQFF. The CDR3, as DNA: TGTGCCAGCAGCTTGGGGGGCCACTACTCCTACAATGAGCAGTTCTTC.

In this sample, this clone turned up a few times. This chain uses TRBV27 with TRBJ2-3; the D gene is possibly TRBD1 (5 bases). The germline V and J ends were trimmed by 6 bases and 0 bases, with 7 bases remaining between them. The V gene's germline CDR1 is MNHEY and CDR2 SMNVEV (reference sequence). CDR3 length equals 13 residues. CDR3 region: CASRRQSTDTQYF. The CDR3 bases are TGTGCCAGCAGGAGACAGAGCACAGATACGCAGTATTTT.

This CDR3 reads CASSLSGTSKFF. CDR3 sequence (DNA): TGTGCCAGCAGCTTAAGCGGGACTAGTAAGTTCTTC. The gene calls are TRBV7-2 and TRBJ2-1; 8 nucleotides match TRBD2. This CDR3 region has 12 residues. From germline, CDR1 is SGHTA and CDR2 FQGNSA. With V trimmed by 2 bases and J by 14 bases, 5 bases remained unmatched.

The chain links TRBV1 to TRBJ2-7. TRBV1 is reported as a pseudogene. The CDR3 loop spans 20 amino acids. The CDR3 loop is CTSSFHRDHLKAKKPYEQYF. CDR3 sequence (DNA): TGCACCAGCAGCTTCCATCGGGACCATCTAAAGGCTAAAAAACCCTACGAGCAGTACTTC.

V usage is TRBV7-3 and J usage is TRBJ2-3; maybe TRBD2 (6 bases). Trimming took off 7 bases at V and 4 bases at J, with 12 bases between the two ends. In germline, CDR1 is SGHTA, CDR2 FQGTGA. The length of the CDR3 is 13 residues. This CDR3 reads CASTARGSDTQYF. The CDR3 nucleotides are TGTGCCAGCACTGCGCGGGGCTCAGATACGCAGTATTTT.

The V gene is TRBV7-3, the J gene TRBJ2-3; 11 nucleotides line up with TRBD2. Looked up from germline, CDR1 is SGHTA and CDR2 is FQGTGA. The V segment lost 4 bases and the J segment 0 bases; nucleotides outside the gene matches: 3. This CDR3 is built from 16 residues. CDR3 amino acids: CASSSTSGGSTDTQYF. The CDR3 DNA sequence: TGTGCCAGCAGCTCAACTAGCGGGGGAAGCACAGATACGCAGTATTTT.

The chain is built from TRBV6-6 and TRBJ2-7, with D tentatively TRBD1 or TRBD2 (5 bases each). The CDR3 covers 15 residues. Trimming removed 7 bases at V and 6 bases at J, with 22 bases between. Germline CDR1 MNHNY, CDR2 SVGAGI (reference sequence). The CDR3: CASTPPEQAGTEQYF. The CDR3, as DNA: TGTGCCAGCACCCCACCTGAACAGGCCGGGACCGAGCAGTACTTC.

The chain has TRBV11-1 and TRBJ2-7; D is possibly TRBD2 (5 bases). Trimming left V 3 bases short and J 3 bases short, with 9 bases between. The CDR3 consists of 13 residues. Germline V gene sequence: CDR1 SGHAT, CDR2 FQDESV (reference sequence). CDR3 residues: CASSFSGLYEQYF. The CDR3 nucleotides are TGTGCCAGCAGCTTCTCAGGACTCTACGAGCAGTACTTC.

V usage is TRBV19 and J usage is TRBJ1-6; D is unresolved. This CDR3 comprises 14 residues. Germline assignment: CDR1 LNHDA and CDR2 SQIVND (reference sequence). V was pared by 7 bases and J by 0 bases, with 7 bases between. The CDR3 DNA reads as TGTGCCAGTACTGGCAGCTCCTATAATTCACCCCTCCACTTT. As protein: CASTGSSYNSPLHF.

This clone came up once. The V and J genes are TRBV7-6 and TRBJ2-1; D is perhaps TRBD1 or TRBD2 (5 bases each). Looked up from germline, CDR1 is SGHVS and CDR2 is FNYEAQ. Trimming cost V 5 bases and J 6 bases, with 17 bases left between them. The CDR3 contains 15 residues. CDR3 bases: TGTGCCAGCAGCCCCGGGGCGGGTTTTCGCAATGAGCAGTTCTTC. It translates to CASSPGAGFRNEQFF.

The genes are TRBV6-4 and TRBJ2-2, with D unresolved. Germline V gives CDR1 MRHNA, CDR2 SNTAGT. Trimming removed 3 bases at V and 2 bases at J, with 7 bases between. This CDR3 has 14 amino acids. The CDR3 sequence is CASSDTLNTGELFF. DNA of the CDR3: TGTGCCAGCAGTGATACCCTAAACACCGGGGAGCTGTTTTTT.

The CDR3: CASSTHRARQFF. The DNA of the CDR3 is TGTGCCAGTAGTACCCACAGGGCTAGGCAGTTCTTC. The chain recombines TRBV19 with TRBJ2-1, with D maybe TRBD1 (6 bases). Germline CDR1 is LNHDA and CDR2 is SQIVND (reference sequence). The CDR3 has 12 residues. Trimming cost V 4 bases and J 12 bases, with 13 bases left between them.

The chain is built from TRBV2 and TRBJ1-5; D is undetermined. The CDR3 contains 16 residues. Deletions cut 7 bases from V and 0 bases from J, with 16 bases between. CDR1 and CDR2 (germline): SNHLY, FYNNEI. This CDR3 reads CASKPGEPYSNQPQHF. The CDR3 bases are TGTGCCAGCAAGCCTGGGGAACCTTATAGCAATCAGCCCCAGCATTTT.

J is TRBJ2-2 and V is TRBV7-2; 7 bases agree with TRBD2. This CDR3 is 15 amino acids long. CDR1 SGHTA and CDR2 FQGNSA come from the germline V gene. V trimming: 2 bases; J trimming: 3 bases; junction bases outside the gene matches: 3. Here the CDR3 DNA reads TGTGCCAGCAGCTTATCTAGCGGCGACACCGGGGAGCTGTTTTTT. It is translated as CASSLSSGDTGELFF.

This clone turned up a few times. This CDR3 reads CASSEEHLGGEKLFF. The CDR3 nucleotides are TGTGCCAGCAGTGAAGAACACCTCGGAGGTGAAAAACTGTTTTTT. The genes are TRBV2 and TRBJ1-4; D unclear. The germline V gene has CDR1 SNHLY and CDR2 FYNNEI. V was trimmed by 1 base and J by 7 bases, leaving 13 bases between them. This CDR3 region has 15 residues.